Given below is one TCR beta chain in context. The data derive from a study of blood T cell repertoires in COVID-19. Across the study: COVID-19 samples collected from the United States, Italy and Spain covered acute and convalescent phases. PBMCs, B-cell-depleted T cells, or T cells were the source of the cDNA or gDNA that made up the material.

V lost 1 base to trimming and J lost 4 bases; unmatched junction nucleotides: 5. The CDR3 has 15 amino acids. The germline CDR1 and CDR2 sequences are GTSNPN and SVGIG (reference sequence). Study processing details: Estimation of nucleated cell counts was performed using reference gene primer amplification. Only in-frame clones appear in the TCRdb table, and some are missing; sequencing was by immunoSEQ multiplex PCR. V and J calls and clone size come straight from that table; D and trimming were deduced from the DNA. The table lists some 340,000 clones, 85% of them singletons. Sequenced: peripheral blood. This sequence was found in a woman aged 18-29 years with acute or convalescent COVID-19. The J gene is TRBJ1-2, the V gene TRBV30; 11 nucleotides match TRBD1. The CDR3 loop is CAWSGGTGGRYGYTF. The CDR3 DNA is TGTGCCTGGAGTGGAGGGACAGGGGGTCGCTATGGCTACACCTTC.